Listed here is a single T cell receptor (beta chain). Its antigen is not known. This sample was taken from a study of shared clonotypes between healthy human individuals. Findings of the study overall: Sampling was confined to blood; repertoires within tissues likely differ.

Here immunoSEQ multiplex PCR was the method, and the copy in TCRdb shows in-frame clones only, minus some. The sample contains over a million clones, about 74% of which appear only once. Participating donors were healthy, HIV-negative adults free of recent acute infections or vaccinations. The study separated CD4+ cells into CD45RA+ naive and CD45RA-negative memory subsets. J gave up 3 bases and V 2 bases, and 6 bases lay outside the gene matches. The CDR3 has 16 residues. Germline V CDR1 and CDR2: MDHEN, SYDVKM. V gene TRBV28 combines with J gene TRBJ1-5; 8 nucleotides align to TRBD1. This clonotype was obtained from a man aged 18 to 29 in good health. Sequencing used memory CD4+ T cells sorted from blood. Subset specified: CD45RA-negative fraction. CDR3 DNA: TGTGCCAGCAGTTTAGGCGGACAGGGCCCCAATCAGCCCCAGCATTTT. This sequence encodes CASSLGGQGPNQPQHF.